This passage covers 3 T cell receptor beta chains from one sample sequenced in a study of blood T cells in healthy people across ages. A sample-barcoded 5' primer and a J-beta primer mix were used in a second PCR of roughly 7 to 12 cycles. TCRdb ran MiXCR on the 5' RACE reads and lists one entry per CDR3 protein. The table records around 870,000 distinct CDR3 sequences, around 26% of them present only once. Specimen: blood. Receptors originate from a woman at least 80 years old in good health.

Note on this clonotype: This may come from a read error, since a much larger clone is one base off. The chain is built from TRBV7-8 and TRBJ2-5; D possibly matches TRBD1 or TRBD2 (5 bases each). The CDR3 is 13 amino acids. Deletions cut 4 bases from V and 11 bases from J, with 17 bases between. The germline gives CDR1 SGHVS, CDR2 FQNEAQ. The CDR3 DNA reads TGTGCCAGCAGCTCCGGGACCTACAATGAGCAGTACTTC. This sequence encodes CASSSGTYNEQYF.

This clonotype has only a few counts. CDR3 coding DNA: TGTGCCAGCAGGTCCGGGACCTATATCAAGCCCCAGCATTTT. It codes for CASRSGTYIKPQHF. The chain recombines TRBV6-6 with TRBJ1-5, with TRBD1 as a possible D gene (5 bases). The CDR3 runs to 14 residues. V lost 6 bases and J lost 8, with 17 bases in between. CDR1 and CDR2 (germline): MNHNY, SVGAGI (reference sequence).

A word on this clonotype: The junction and the germline gene differ at one end; a read error may be behind it. This chain joins TRBV20-1 and TRBJ1-2; TRBD1 agrees at 10 bases. CDR1 is DFQATT and CDR2 is SNEGSKA in the germline V gene (reference sequence). This CDR3 has 13 amino acids. The chain's CDR3 is CSARDRGNYSYTF. CDR3 nucleotides: TGCAGTGCTAGGGACAGGGGGAACTATAGCTACACCTTC.